Shown below are 22 T cell receptor beta chains from a single sample sequenced in a study of T cell responses to AZD1222 COVID-19 vaccine. TCRdb's copy holds only in-frame clones and misses some; the assay was immunoSEQ multiplex PCR. The sample lists under 100,000 clones; roughly 90% were seen once. The sequenced sample was peripheral blood, obtained on day 0 of AZD1222 vaccination. These TCRs come from an adult in good health.

This chain uses TRBV3-1 (or the pseudogene TRBV3-2) with TRBJ2-2, with TRBD2 identical over 12 bases. Germline assignment: CDR1 LGHDT and CDR2 YNNKEL (reference sequence). This CDR3 contains 15 residues. The junction had 2 bases not matched to a gene; V was cut back by 4 bases and J by 5 bases. Here the CDR3 DNA reads TGTGCCAGCAGCCGTACTAGCGGGGGGACCGGGGAGCTGTTTTTT. Protein sequence: CASSRTSGGTGELFF.

The chain carries TRBV6-5 and TRBJ2-7, with a weak D call TRBD1 (5 bases). The germline V and J ends were trimmed by 4 bases and 5 bases, with 9 bases remaining between them. CDR1 and CDR2 (germline): MNHEY, SVGAGI. The CDR3 is 12 residues long. This chain's CDR3 is CASSWGFNEQYF. The CDR3 bases are TGTGCCAGCAGTTGGGGCTTCAACGAGCAGTACTTC.

The chain couples TRBV7-9 to TRBJ1-1; D is perhaps TRBD1 (5 bases). V lost 1 base to trimming and J lost 7 bases, with 13 bases between them. Looked up from germline, CDR1 is SEHNR and CDR2 is FQNEAQ (reference sequence). The CDR3 loop spans 14 amino acids. In DNA, the CDR3 is TGTGCCAGCAGCTTAGAGGGGCCTAGGGGTGAAGCTTTCTTT. This sequence encodes CASSLEGPRGEAFF.

This clone was found once. The V call is TRBV4-3, the J call TRBJ1-5; 7 bases line up with TRBD1. This CDR3 has 15 amino acids. The J segment lost 6 bases and the V segment lost 0 bases, leaving 5 bases of the junction unmatched. CDR1 and CDR2 (germline): LGHNA, YSLEER. CDR3 in amino acids: CASSQETGVGQPQHF. DNA of the CDR3: TGCGCCAGCAGCCAAGAAACAGGGGTAGGTCAGCCCCAGCATTTT.

The V gene is TRBV18, the J gene TRBJ2-7; TRBD1 is a possible D gene (5 bases). Trimming shortened V by 3 bases and J by 3 bases, and 9 bases separated the two germline ends. Germline CDR1 is KGHSH and CDR2 is LQKENI. The CDR3 runs 13 residues. CDR3 protein: CASSPPTVYEQYF. The CDR3 DNA reads TGTGCCAGCTCACCGCCGACAGTCTACGAGCAGTACTTC. The full variable domain, with the rest looked up from reference TRBV18 and TRBJ2-7, is NAGVMQNPRHLVRRRGQEARLRCSPMKGHSHVYWYRQLPEEGLKFMVYLQKENIIDESGMPKERFSAEFPKEGPSILRIQQVVRGDSAAYFCASSPPTVYEQYFGPGTRLTVT.

The chain couples TRBV4-3 to TRBJ1-6; D gene uncertain. Trimming left V 5 bases short and J 12 bases short, with 20 bases between. Germline CDR1 LGHNA, CDR2 YSLEER. This CDR3 spans 15 amino acids. The CDR3 protein is CASSGQSGSRVPLHF. The CDR3 DNA sequence: TGCGCCAGCAGCGGGCAGTCGGGGTCTCGGGTACCCCTCCACTTT.

This rearrangement joins TRBV28 to TRBJ1-4; D might be TRBD1 (5 bases). Germline CDR1 MDHEN, CDR2 SYDVKM. Trimming cost V 6 bases and J 7 bases, with 15 bases left between them. The CDR3 is 14 residues long. CDR3 residues: CASRTQGLGEKLFF. In nucleotides, the CDR3 is TGTGCCAGCAGGACCCAGGGATTAGGTGAAAAACTGTTTTTT.

This clone was seen once. The chain couples TRBV6-5 to TRBJ2-7; tentatively, D is TRBD1 or TRBD2 (5 bases each). V lost 2 bases and J lost 3, with 11 bases in between. This CDR3 is 14 amino acids long. The V gene's germline CDR1 is MNHEY and CDR2 SVGAGI. The CDR3 region has the DNA TGTGCCAGCAGTTACGGGGGATCCTACTACGAGCAGTACTTC. Protein sequence: CASSYGGSYYEQYF.

The chain combines TRBV5-1 with TRBJ2-3; 8 positions match TRBD2. Germline assignment: CDR1 SGHRS and CDR2 YFSETQ. V lost 5 bases, J lost 5 bases, and 7 bases stayed unmatched. The CDR3 contains 14 residues. The CDR3: CASSRSGEGDTQYF. In nucleotides, the CDR3 is TGCGCCAGCAGTCGTAGCGGGGAAGGAGATACGCAGTATTTT.

This chain connects TRBV6-5 to TRBJ2-7, with TRBD1 as a possible D gene (6 bases). This CDR3 region has 14 residues. Germline V gene data show CDR1 as MNHEY and CDR2 as SVGAGI. Trimming took 6 bases from V and 0 from J, leaving 12 bases between them. DNA for the CDR3: TGTGCCAGCAGAGCCCCGGACAGCTCCTACGAGCAGTACTTC. Amino acid sequence: CASRAPDSSYEQYF.

The V and J genes are TRBV6-5 and TRBJ2-3; TRBD1 is a possible D gene (7 bases). The CDR3 runs 13 residues. CDR1 is MNHEY, CDR2 SVGAGI, per germline. Trimming took 7 bases from V and 6 from J, leaving 14 bases between them. CDR3 coding DNA: TGTGCCAGCAACGGAGGGGGCGGCGATACGCAGTATTTT. Residues: CASNGGGGDTQYF.

The chain has TRBV2 and TRBJ2-5; no definite D call. Trimming took off 1 base at V and 6 bases at J, with 15 bases between the two ends. The CDR3 extends over 15 amino acids. Germline CDR1 and CDR2: SNHLY and FYNNEI. This CDR3 reads CASSEERTVKQTQYF. Written as DNA, the CDR3 is TGTGCCAGCAGTGAAGAGAGAACAGTGAAGCAGACCCAGTACTTC.

The CDR3 reads CASSESAGGLETQYF. The CDR3 DNA is TGCGCCAGCAGTGAGTCGGCGGGGGGGCTAGAGACCCAGTACTTC. This sequence joins TRBV10-1 and TRBJ2-5, with 9 bases aligning to TRBD2. The CDR3 sequence is 15 residues long. V shed 0 bases and J 4 bases; nucleotides not matched to a gene: 3. CDR1 and CDR2 from the germline V gene are WNHNN and SYGVQD (reference sequence).

The chain links TRBV2 to TRBJ1-4; D may be TRBD1 (6 bases). Trimming removed 7 bases from V and 6 bases from J, with 12 bases in between. The germline CDR1 and CDR2 sequences are SNHLY and FYNNEI. The CDR3 is 13 residues long. The CDR3 loop reads CASNQGLYEKLFF. DNA of the CDR3: TGTGCCAGCAATCAGGGGCTCTATGAAAAACTGTTTTTT.

The gene calls are TRBV2 and TRBJ2-5; D is undetermined. Germline lookup yields CDR1 SNHLY and CDR2 FYNNEI. This CDR3 spans 10 amino acids. Trimming took 6 bases from V and 4 from J, leaving 3 bases between them. The CDR3 nucleotides are TGTGCCAGCAGCGGAGAGACCCAGTACTTC. Protein: CASSGETQYF.

This clone was found once. This chain uses TRBV5-1 with TRBJ1-3; TRBD1 is a possible D gene (6 bases). Trimming removed 3 bases at V and 2 bases at J, with 9 bases between. Germline loops: CDR1 SGHRS, CDR2 YFSETQ. CDR3 length equals 14 residues. The CDR3 here is CASSSGQPGNTIYF. The DNA for the CDR3 is TGCGCCAGCAGCTCCGGACAGCCTGGAAACACCATATATTTT.

The chain combines TRBV23-1 with TRBJ2-7, with 11 bases fitting TRBD1. TRBV23-1 is flagged as an ORF with uncertain function. This CDR3 is 15 amino acids long. Unmatched junction bases numbered 9, after V lost 4 bases and J lost 7 bases. The CDR3 bases are TGCGCCAGCAGTCGGTCCGGGACAGGGGGATTGGAGCAGTACTTC. It yields the protein CASSRSGTGGLEQYF.

The genes are TRBV7-2 and TRBJ1-6, with 9 bases aligning to TRBD1. The trim removed 5 bases at V and 7 bases at J, leaving 6 bases unmatched. This CDR3 has 15 residues. Germline V gives CDR1 SGHTA, CDR2 FQGNSA. CDR3 sequence: CASSPWTGANSPLHF. The DNA of the CDR3 is TGTGCCAGCAGCCCGTGGACAGGGGCAAATTCACCCCTCCACTTT.

The chain joins TRBV6-1 to TRBJ1-1; D unclear. Germline V gene data show CDR1 as MNHNS and CDR2 as SASEGT. V lost 1 base and J 0 bases, leaving 6 bases between the germline ends. This CDR3 has 14 residues. This CDR3 is CASSEGLLNTEAFF. In nucleotides, the CDR3 is TGTGCCAGCAGTGAAGGACTCCTGAACACTGAAGCTTTCTTT.

This sequence joins TRBV4-1 and TRBJ1-3, with TRBD1 as a possible D gene (5 bases). The germline V gene encodes CDR1 MGHRA and CDR2 YSYEKL. The CDR3 length is 15 residues. Trimming took off 4 bases at V and 5 bases at J, with 15 bases between the two ends. This CDR3 reads CASSPGPGRRNTIYF. CDR3 DNA: TGCGCCAGCAGCCCGGGACCGGGGAGGCGAAACACCATATATTTT.

This chain uses TRBV12-3 or TRBV12-4 with TRBJ2-1, with unresolved D. The CDR3 consists of 13 residues. V gave up 2 bases and J gave up 6 bases, with 8 bases separating them. The CDR3: CASSLLGVNEQFF. For the CDR3, the DNA is TGTGCCAGCAGTTTACTAGGTGTCAATGAGCAGTTCTTC.

The V gene is TRBV19, the J gene TRBJ1-4, with 7 bases that match TRBD1. This CDR3 region has 14 residues. V lost 6 bases, J lost 8 bases, and 9 bases stayed unmatched. Germline CDR1 LNHDA, CDR2 SQIVND (reference sequence). The CDR3 bases are TGTGCCAGTAGATTTCGACAGGGCGCCGAAAAACTGTTTTTT. Residues: CASRFRQGAEKLFF.